These 31 T cell receptor beta chains share one sample of origin, sequenced in a study of shared clonotypes between healthy human individuals. Produced via immunoSEQ multiplex PCR; TCRdb's table is partial and in-frame only. There are some 1 million clones in the sample; around 74% occur only once, and about 1.5% lies in the top ten. Input material: memory CD4+ T cells sorted from blood. This sample's subset: CD45RA-negative fraction. These TCRs come from a man between 18 and 29 years old in good health.

This sequence joins TRBV5-6 and TRBJ2-1; 10 positions match TRBD1. Germline V gene sequence: CDR1 SGHDT, CDR2 YYEEEE. The J segment lost 10 bases and the V segment lost 4 bases, leaving 11 bases of the junction unmatched. The CDR3 is made up of 15 amino acids. CDR3: CASSLAATGGREQFF. The CDR3 region has the DNA TGTGCCAGCAGCCTGGCGGCGACAGGGGGCAGAGAGCAGTTCTTC.

The CDR3 region has the DNA TGCAGCGTTGAAGTGGCCCAATACGAGCAGTACTTC. This encodes CSVEVAQYEQYF. This chain uses TRBV29-1 with TRBJ2-7; unclear D gene. Germline values: CDR1 SQVTM, CDR2 ANQGSEA. The ends were cut back, 1 base at V and 4 bases at J, with 8 bases in the middle. This CDR3 region has 12 residues.

The rearrangement links TRBV15 to TRBJ1-2, with D tentatively TRBD1 (5 bases). Germline CDR1 and CDR2: LNHNV and YYDKDF (reference sequence). The CDR3 contains 15 residues. Trimming left V 1 base short and J 5 bases short, with 14 bases between. CDR3 in amino acids: CATSRGQPTRYGYTF. For the CDR3, the DNA is TGTGCCACCAGCAGAGGACAGCCAACGAGGTATGGCTACACCTTC.

As concerns this clone: At the DNA level, this CDR3 is encoded by other sequences in the same sample as well. CDR3 sequence reads: CASSLEGYGYTF. The CDR3 region has the DNA TGCGCCAGCAGCTTGGAAGGCTATGGCTACACCTTC. This chain connects TRBV5-1 to TRBJ1-2; D remains unclear. The germline gives CDR1 SGHRS, CDR2 YFSETQ. This CDR3 spans 12 amino acids. Trimming took 0 bases from V and 4 from J, leaving 4 bases between them.

This clone appeared a single time. This chain joins TRBV5-1 and TRBJ1-1; D might be TRBD1 (5 bases). The CDR3 is 16 amino acids. Germline V CDR1 and CDR2: SGHRS, YFSETQ. V was shortened by 3 bases and J by 6 bases, with 21 bases between the two germline ends. Here the CDR3 reads CASSSPGTNEQPEAFF. The DNA for the CDR3 is TGCGCCAGCAGCTCCCCCGGGACTAACGAACAGCCTGAAGCTTTCTTT. The variable domain in full, completed from reference TRBV5-1 and TRBJ1-1, reads KAGVTQTPRYLIKTRGQQVTLSCSPISGHRSVSWYQQTPGQGLQFLFEYFSETQRNKGNFPGRFSGRQFSNSRSEMNVSTLELGDSALYLCASSSPGTNEQPEAFFGQGTRLTVV.

The chain joins TRBV30 to TRBJ1-2; 8 bases line up with TRBD1. Per germline, CDR1 GTSNPN and CDR2 SVGIG (reference sequence). CDR3 length equals 13 residues. V lost 2 bases, J lost 8 bases, and 7 bases stayed unmatched. The CDR3 region is CAWSPQGVEGYTF. For the CDR3, the DNA is TGTGCCTGGAGTCCACAGGGGGTGGAGGGCTACACCTTC.

This clone was counted a few times. The chain recombines TRBV7-9 with TRBJ1-3; D ambiguous. Germline CDR1 and CDR2: SEHNR and FQNEAQ (reference sequence). CDR3 size: 15 residues. Trimming removed 4 bases from V and 4 bases from J, with 14 bases in between. This chain's CDR3 is CASSSRAQPGNTIYF. Here the CDR3 DNA reads TGTGCCAGCAGCTCAAGGGCACAGCCGGGAAACACCATATATTTT.

This chain uses TRBV6-6 with TRBJ1-1, with D maybe TRBD1 (6 bases). V was pared by 11 bases and J by 3 bases, with 13 bases between. Germline V gene sequence: CDR1 MNHNY, CDR2 SVGAGI (reference sequence). The CDR3 sequence is 12 residues long. The CDR3 sequence is CAARRTDTEAFF. CDR3 in DNA: TGTGCCGCGAGACGGACAGACACTGAAGCTTTCTTT.

Here the CDR3 DNA reads TGTGCCAGCAGTCCGAACGGACGGATAAGTGGCTACACCTTC. Translation gives CASSPNGRISGYTF. V usage is TRBV6-6 and J usage is TRBJ1-2; D is undetermined. V gave up 5 bases and J gave up 7 bases, with 17 bases separating them. The germline V gene has CDR1 MNHNY and CDR2 SVGAGI (reference sequence). This CDR3 has 14 residues.

The chain employs TRBV2 and TRBJ1-2, with a possible D match to TRBD1 (5 bases). Trimming stripped 4 bases from V and 2 bases from J, with 8 bases between. Germline V CDR1 and CDR2: SNHLY, FYNNEI. This CDR3 has 13 amino acids. CDR3 coding DNA: TGTGCCAGCAGTGTGGACAACAACTATGGCTACACCTTC. Protein sequence: CASSVDNNYGYTF.

The rearrangement joins TRBV7-2 to TRBJ1-2; weak D call: TRBD1 (6 bases). CDR1 and CDR2 (germline): SGHTA, FQGNSA. This CDR3 is 15 amino acids long. Trimming took 5 bases from V and 4 from J, leaving 17 bases between them. The CDR3 sequence: CASSQLADRPYGYTF. The CDR3 DNA reads TGTGCCAGCAGCCAACTCGCTGACAGGCCCTATGGCTACACCTTC.

This clone showed up just once. CDR3 coding DNA: TGTGCCAGCAGCGGACTAGCGGGGGGGCTAGAGACCCAGTACTTC. Amino acid sequence: CASSGLAGGLETQYF. J is TRBJ2-5 and V is TRBV9; 14 bases are shared with TRBD2. CDR3 size: 15 residues. The V and J ends lost 3 bases and 4 bases, in that order; junction bases with no gene match: 2. Germline values: CDR1 SGDLS, CDR2 YYNGEE.

This clone has just one count. CDR3 nucleotides: TGTGCCAGCAGTTACTCATCAGGGAGCTATGGCTACACCTTC. It specifies CASSYSSGSYGYTF. The V and J genes are TRBV6-5 and TRBJ1-2; possibly TRBD1 for D (5 bases). The CDR3 loop spans 14 amino acids. V was pared by 0 bases and J by 4 bases, with 9 bases between. Germline-derived CDR1 and CDR2 are MNHEY and SVGAGI.

This chain links TRBV7-2 with TRBJ1-3; TRBD1 aligns across 12 bases. The germline CDR1 and CDR2 sequences are SGHTA and FQGNSA. The CDR3 has 19 amino acids. The J segment lost 0 bases and the V segment lost 3 bases, leaving 9 bases of the junction unmatched. Written as DNA, the CDR3 is TGTGCCAGCAGCTTCACCGGGACAGGGGGCCCTTACTCTGGAAACACCATATATTTT. Residues: CASSFTGTGGPYSGNTIYF.

The chain joins TRBV5-1 to TRBJ1-1; D possibly corresponds to TRBD1 (5 bases). From germline, CDR1 is SGHRS and CDR2 YFSETQ. The CDR3 has 13 amino acids. V shed 3 bases and J shed 8 bases, with 14 bases lying between them. The chain's CDR3 is CASSSQQGSEAFF. The CDR3, as DNA: TGCGCCAGCAGCTCCCAGCAGGGCTCGGAAGCTTTCTTT.

The V and J genes are TRBV19 and TRBJ2-5; no reliable D call. Germline CDR1 reads LNHDA; CDR2 reads SQIVND (reference sequence). With 6 bases removed from V and 1 base from J, the gap between germline ends came to 6 bases. CDR3 length: 12 amino acids. CDR3 region: CASSFSQETQYF. For the CDR3, the DNA is TGTGCCAGTAGCTTCAGCCAAGAGACCCAGTACTTC.

This chain connects TRBV5-6 to TRBJ1-2; D call uncertain. Germline values: CDR1 SGHDT, CDR2 YYEEEE. V dropped 4 bases and J dropped 7 bases, with 17 bases sitting between them. The CDR3 covers 14 residues. The CDR3 region is CASSGNSGLSGYTF. The CDR3, as DNA: TGTGCCAGCAGCGGCAACTCGGGTTTGAGTGGCTACACCTTC.

The chain has TRBV10-3 and TRBJ2-1; TRBD2 aligns across 8 bases. Per germline, CDR1 ENHRY and CDR2 SYGVKD. V shed 2 bases, J shed 6 bases, and the junction held 6 bases outside the gene matches. This CDR3 is 15 amino acids long. The CDR3, as DNA: TGTGCCATCAGTGAGGGTGGCGGGGGGTTCAATGAGCAGTTCTTC. This encodes CAISEGGGGFNEQFF.

This chain joins TRBV5-1 and TRBJ2-5, with D tentatively TRBD2 (5 bases). Deletions cut 4 bases from V and 2 bases from J, with 12 bases between. The CDR3 is made up of 14 amino acids. Germline CDR1 and CDR2: SGHRS and YFSETQ. This chain's CDR3 is CASSRGADQETQYF. The CDR3 nucleotides read TGCGCCAGCAGCCGAGGAGCGGATCAAGAGACCCAGTACTTC.

About this clone: A single base separates this from a much larger clone, so it may be a read error. The V and J genes are TRBV25-1 and TRBJ1-3, with 7 nucleotides matching TRBD1. CDR3 length equals 14 residues. J was trimmed by 0 bases and V by 8 bases; bases with no gene match: 4. CDR1 and CDR2 (germline): MGHDK, SYGVNS. The CDR3 sequence is CASRRDSSGNTIYF. As DNA, the CDR3 is TGTGCCAGCCGCCGGGACAGCTCTGGAAACACCATATATTTT.

The J gene is TRBJ2-7, the V gene TRBV11-2; TRBD2 is a possible D gene (6 bases). The CDR3 consists of 16 residues. Looked up from germline, CDR1 is SGHAT and CDR2 is FQNNGV. Trimming left V 1 base short and J 4 bases short, with 17 bases between. In DNA, the CDR3 is TGTGCCAGCAGCTTAGCGGGAGTACCCCCGTATTACGAGCAGTACTTC. Its translation is CASSLAGVPPYYEQYF.

This clone was seen more than once but under ten times. The chain employs TRBV4-1 and TRBJ2-7; 8 bases are a match to TRBD1. Trimming cost V 3 bases and J 3 bases; bases outside gene matches: 13. The CDR3 has 17 amino acids. Germline CDR1 is MGHRA and CDR2 is YSYEKL. As DNA, the CDR3 is TGCGCCAGCAGCCAGCAAACCGGGACAGGTAATTTCTACGAGCAGTACTTC. It codes for CASSQQTGTGNFYEQYF.

This clone was observed many times. The chain uses TRBV30 and TRBJ1-1; D gene ambiguous. Germline-derived CDR1 and CDR2 are GTSNPN and SVGIG (reference sequence). The CDR3 contains 13 residues. The germline V and J ends were trimmed by 4 bases and 4 bases, with 13 bases remaining between them. The CDR3 here is CAWNMNRGTEAFF. The DNA for the CDR3 is TGTGCCTGGAACATGAACCGGGGCACTGAAGCTTTCTTT.

J is TRBJ2-1 and V is TRBV6-6; no reliable D call. Germline V gives CDR1 MNHNY, CDR2 SVGAGI (reference sequence). The germline V and J ends were trimmed by 0 bases and 4 bases, with 7 bases remaining between them. This CDR3 is 14 amino acids long. CDR3 loop: CASSYSWMYNEQFF. CDR3 DNA: TGTGCCAGCAGTTACTCTTGGATGTACAATGAGCAGTTCTTC.

The chain couples TRBV6-5 to TRBJ2-5; D could derive from TRBD1 or TRBD2 (5 bases each). From germline, CDR1 is MNHEY and CDR2 SVGAGI. This CDR3 spans 12 amino acids. The ends were cut back, 6 bases at V and 5 bases at J, with 10 bases in the middle. As DNA, the CDR3 is TGTGCCAGCAGGGGGACCCCCGAGACCCAGTACTTC. It encodes CASRGTPETQYF.

The V gene is TRBV5-1, the J gene TRBJ2-7, with 9 bases matching TRBD1. V was clipped by 3 bases and J by 1 base; unmatched bases: 8. Germline assignment: CDR1 SGHRS and CDR2 YFSETQ. The CDR3 contains 16 residues. CDR3 sequence reads: CASSWEGQGGSYEQYF. The CDR3 coding sequence is TGCGCCAGCAGCTGGGAGGGACAGGGAGGGTCCTACGAGCAGTACTTC.

The V and J genes are TRBV11-2 and TRBJ1-2, with D perhaps matching TRBD1 (6 bases). Trimming took 5 bases from V and 0 from J, leaving 16 bases between them. The CDR3 is made up of 16 amino acids. Germline CDR1 is SGHAT and CDR2 is FQNNGV. The CDR3 DNA sequence: TGTGCCAGCAGCCAAGGGGGAGGGGGAGCTAACTATGGCTACACCTTC. Its protein product is CASSQGGGGANYGYTF.

The V and J genes are TRBV10-3 and TRBJ1-1; the match to TRBD1 covers 10 bases. Trimming at V came to 0 bases and at J to 3 bases, leaving 10 bases not matched to a gene. Germline CDR1 and CDR2: ENHRY and SYGVKD. This CDR3 region has 18 residues. The CDR3 loop reads CAISESINRQGAHTEAFF. The CDR3 DNA follows: TGTGCCATCAGTGAGTCAATAAATCGACAGGGGGCTCACACTGAAGCTTTCTTT.

In its sample, this clone was seen a few times. The chain has TRBV2 and TRBJ2-5, with 7 bases aligning to TRBD2. CDR1 SNHLY and CDR2 FYNNEI come from the germline V gene. V trimming: 4 bases; J trimming: 5 bases; junction bases outside the gene matches: 1. CDR3 length: 12 residues. CDR3 sequence reads: CASSAGGETQYF. CDR3 bases: TGTGCCAGCAGTGCCGGGGGGGAGACCCAGTACTTC.

The chain recombines TRBV21-1 with TRBJ2-5. TRBV21-1 is deemed a pseudogene. This CDR3 spans 15 amino acids. CDR3 region: CASSNSRDGEETQYF. Here the CDR3 DNA reads TGTGCCAGCAGCAACAGCCGGGACGGAGAAGAGACCCAGTACTTC.

The V and J genes are TRBV5-1 and TRBJ2-7; 9 nucleotides line up with TRBD1. The trim removed 0 bases at V and 3 bases at J, leaving 4 bases unmatched. Germline CDR1 and CDR2: SGHRS and YFSETQ. This CDR3 has 15 amino acids. CDR3 region: CASSLEDRGGYEQYF. CDR3 DNA: TGCGCCAGCAGCTTGGAGGACAGGGGTGGCTACGAGCAGTACTTC.